Presented here are 29 T cell receptor beta chains from one specimen sequenced in a study of control samples from healthy donors and cancer patients. Produced via immunoSEQ multiplex PCR; TCRdb's table is partial and in-frame only. The sample comprises roughly 80,000 clones, 92% of which are singletons, and 5.8% rests with the top ten. Sequenced input: blood. These receptors were obtained from a woman aged 55-70 years in good health.

V gene TRBV18 combines with J gene TRBJ1-2, with D perhaps TRBD1 (5 bases). Germline V CDR1 and CDR2: KGHSH, LQKENI. Deletions cut 2 bases from V and 6 bases from J, with 10 bases between. CDR3 length equals 13 residues. CDR3 amino acids: CASSPRDGHGYTF. As DNA, the CDR3 is TGTGCCAGCTCACCAAGGGACGGCCATGGCTACACCTTC. Full variable domain (outside the CDR3, taken from reference TRBV18 and TRBJ1-2): NAGVMQNPRHLVRRRGQEARLRCSPMKGHSHVYWYRQLPEEGLKFMVYLQKENIIDESGMPKERFSAEFPKEGPSILRIQQVVRGDSAAYFCASSPRDGHGYTFGSGTRLTVV.

This chain joins TRBV4-3 and TRBJ1-5; D is ambiguous. Trimming shortened V by 0 bases and J by 6 bases, and 6 bases separated the two germline ends. CDR3 length: 13 amino acids. CDR1 and CDR2 from the germline V gene are LGHNA and YSLEER. The CDR3 is CASSQDRGQPQHF. The CDR3 bases are TGCGCCAGCAGCCAAGATCGGGGTCAGCCCCAGCATTTT.

The chain couples TRBV11-2 to TRBJ1-4; the D is unclear. Germline CDR1 reads SGHAT; CDR2 reads FQNNGV. The CDR3 is made up of 15 amino acids. The V gene lost 6 bases and the J gene lost 5 bases, with 16 bases spanning the gap. The CDR3 sequence is CASRIAWQTNEKLFF. In nucleotides, the CDR3 is TGTGCCAGCAGAATAGCGTGGCAGACAAATGAAAAACTGTTTTTT.

V usage is TRBV3-1 (or the pseudogene TRBV3-2) and J usage is TRBJ1-2; a possible D gene is TRBD1 (6 bases). Per the germline V gene, CDR1 is LGHDT and CDR2 is YNNKEL (reference sequence). The CDR3 covers 14 residues. V lost 1 base and J lost 0, with 6 bases in between. The chain's CDR3 is CASSQGTANYGYTF. The DNA for the CDR3 is TGTGCCAGCAGCCAAGGGACAGCTAACTATGGCTACACCTTC.

V is TRBV5-1 and J is TRBJ1-1; D unclear. CDR1 is SGHRS and CDR2 is YFSETQ in the germline V gene. Trimming removed 0 bases at V and 7 bases at J, with 10 bases between. This CDR3 is 13 amino acids long. The CDR3 reads CASSLVPTGEAFF. The CDR3 DNA is TGCGCCAGCAGCTTGGTGCCAACCGGTGAAGCTTTCTTT.

V is TRBV7-2 and J is TRBJ1-6; D gene ambiguous. This CDR3 has 13 amino acids. The germline V gene encodes CDR1 SGHTA and CDR2 FQGNSA. The V end was cut by 4 bases, the J end by 10 bases, with 11 bases between. CDR3 residues: CASSSRRESPLHF. DNA for the CDR3: TGTGCCAGCAGCTCCAGGAGGGAATCACCCCTCCACTTT. Full variable domain (outside the CDR3, taken from reference TRBV7-2 and TRBJ1-6): GAGVSQSPSNKVTEKGKDVELRCDPISGHTALYWYRQSLGQGLEFLIYFQGNSAPDKSGLPSDRFSAERTGGSVSTLTIQRTQQEDSAVYLCASSSRRESPLHFGNGTRLTVT.

This clone appeared once. The chain couples TRBV6-5 to TRBJ2-7; weak D call: TRBD1 (5 bases). CDR1 is MNHEY and CDR2 is SVGAGI in the germline V gene. The CDR3 consists of 14 residues. Trimming pared 4 bases from V and 2 bases from J, leaving 12 bases between. CDR3 in DNA: TGTGCCAGCAGTTTGGGCAGGGCAACCTACGAGCAGTACTTC. Protein product: CASSLGRATYEQYF.

The DNA of the CDR3 is TGTGCCAGTAGTCAGAGCACTGAAGCTTTCTTT. This sequence encodes CASSQSTEAFF. The chain recombines TRBV28 with TRBJ1-1; D gene uncertain. This CDR3 region has 11 residues. V gave up 9 bases and J gave up 4 bases, with 9 bases separating them. CDR1 is MDHEN and CDR2 is SYDVKM in the germline V gene.

V is TRBV30 and J is TRBJ1-1; D remains unclear. The V gene's germline CDR1 is GTSNPN and CDR2 SVGIG (reference sequence). The CDR3 sequence is 12 residues long. The V gene lost 2 bases and the J gene lost 2 bases, with 6 bases spanning the gap. CDR3 nucleotide sequence: TGTGCCTGGAGTTTAAGCAACACTGAAGCTTTCTTT. Translating it yields CAWSLSNTEAFF.

This rearrangement joins TRBV28 to TRBJ1-6; the match to TRBD1 covers 7 bases. V dropped 2 bases and J dropped 9; count of bases not matched to a gene: 7. The CDR3 extends over 15 amino acids. The germline V gene encodes CDR1 MDHEN and CDR2 SYDVKM. The CDR3 here is CASSLEGGLGSPLHF. The CDR3 nucleotides read TGTGCCAGCAGTTTAGAAGGGGGCCTTGGTTCACCCCTCCACTTT.

The sample holds a few counts of this clone. V and J are TRBV5-1 and TRBJ2-3; D is unresolved. CDR3 length equals 13 residues. The germline V gene encodes CDR1 SGHRS and CDR2 YFSETQ. With 6 bases removed from V and 0 bases from J, the gap between germline ends came to 8 bases. Here the CDR3 DNA reads TGCGCCAGCAAGGTCGGAAGCACAGATACGCAGTATTTT. Its translation is CASKVGSTDTQYF.

This clone has just a few counts. The rearrangement links TRBV28 to TRBJ2-2; 9 positions agree with TRBD1. Trimming removed 11 bases from V and 7 bases from J; junction bases left unmatched: 11. CDR3 length equals 14 residues. Germline V lookup: CDR1 MDHEN, CDR2 SYDVKM. CDR3 protein: CAAKSQGADGELFF. Written as DNA, the CDR3 is TGTGCCGCCAAATCACAGGGGGCGGACGGGGAGCTGTTTTTT. The full variable domain, rest sourced from reference TRBV28 and TRBJ2-2, is DVKVTQSSRYLVKRTGEKVFLECVQDMDHENMFWYRQDPGLGLRLIYFSYDVKMKEKGDIPEGYSVSREKKERFSLILESASTNQTSMYLCAAKSQGADGELFFGEGSRLTVL.

This chain links TRBV29-1 with TRBJ1-3, with no clear D. The V end lost 8 bases, the J end lost 0 bases, and 5 bases lay between the germline ends. The CDR3 is 11 residues long. Germline lookup yields CDR1 SQVTM and CDR2 ANQGSEA. The CDR3 region is CSSLSGNTIYF. Here the CDR3 DNA reads TGCAGCAGCCTCTCTGGAAACACCATATATTTT.

The V and J genes are TRBV6-6 and TRBJ2-3; TRBD2 matches 12 bases. Germline CDR1 is MNHNY and CDR2 is SVGAGI (reference sequence). The CDR3 has 16 residues. With 5 bases clipped from V and 3 bases from J, the junction kept 6 bases outside the gene matches. In DNA form, the CDR3 reads TGTGCCAGCAGTATAATGACTAGCGGGAGAACAGATACGCAGTATTTT. This translates into CASSIMTSGRTDTQYF.

The J gene is TRBJ1-1, the V gene TRBV6-5, with D perhaps TRBD1 (5 bases). The CDR3 has 14 amino acids. CDR1 MNHEY and CDR2 SVGAGI come from the germline V gene. The germline V and J ends were trimmed by 2 bases and 5 bases, with 12 bases remaining between them. The CDR3 reads CASSYKQGWTEAFF. Here the CDR3 DNA reads TGTGCCAGCAGTTACAAGCAGGGATGGACTGAAGCTTTCTTT.

This chain connects TRBV19 to TRBJ1-5, with D unresolved. Trimming removed 1 base from V and 6 bases from J, with 13 bases in between. CDR1 LNHDA and CDR2 SQIVND come from the germline V gene (reference sequence). The CDR3 covers 15 residues. The CDR3 nucleotides are TGTGCCAGTAGTATAGGGCCCCATGGGCTTCAGCCCCAGCATTTT. Protein product: CASSIGPHGLQPQHF.

The chain is built from TRBV6-5 and TRBJ2-7, with no clear D. Trimming took off 7 bases at V and 0 bases at J, with 10 bases between the two ends. CDR1 and CDR2 from the germline V gene are MNHEY and SVGAGI. CDR3 length: 13 amino acids. CDR3 bases: TGTGCCAGCACAGGACCTCACTCCTACGAGCAGTACTTC. Translated: CASTGPHSYEQYF.

This clone has just one count. V is TRBV6-2 or TRBV6-3 and J is TRBJ1-1; D not certain. Trimming pared 0 bases from V and 6 bases from J, leaving 11 bases between. The CDR3 has 14 residues. CDR1 and CDR2 from the germline V gene are MNHEY and SVGEGT. CDR3 loop: CASSYSGIRAEAFF. CDR3 sequence (DNA): TGTGCCAGCAGTTACTCCGGGATCCGGGCTGAAGCTTTCTTT.

The chain recombines TRBV9 with TRBJ1-1; 7 bases map to TRBD1. V dropped 1 base and J dropped 7; count of bases not matched to a gene: 4. The CDR3 totals 13 residues. The germline V gene has CDR1 SGDLS and CDR2 YYNGEE. CDR3 sequence (DNA): TGTGCCAGCAGCGTAAACCGGGACAGTGAAGCTTTCTTT. Encoded protein: CASSVNRDSEAFF. The variable domain in full, with the rest retrieved from reference TRBV9 and TRBJ1-1, is DSGVTQTPKHLITATGQRVTLRCSPRSGDLSVYWYQQSLDQGLQFLIQYYNGEERAKGNILERFSAQQFPDLHSELNLSSLELGDSALYFCASSVNRDSEAFFGQGTRLTVV.

This sequence joins TRBV11-2 and TRBJ1-3; D unclear. CDR1 SGHAT and CDR2 FQNNGV come from the germline V gene. Trimming pared 7 bases from V and 4 bases from J, leaving 17 bases between. The CDR3 consists of 15 residues. The CDR3 DNA sequence: TGTGCCAGCACCATTCGGGGAACGAAAGGAAACACCATATATTTT. As protein: CASTIRGTKGNTIYF.

This clone was seen once. V gene TRBV14 combines with J gene TRBJ1-1; D call uncertain. The CDR3 contains 14 residues. Per germline, CDR1 SGHDN and CDR2 FVKESK. Trimming pared 4 bases from V and 3 bases from J, leaving 12 bases between. CDR3 loop: CASSRWTGYTEAFF. In DNA, the CDR3 is TGTGCCAGCAGCCGTTGGACGGGGTACACTGAAGCTTTCTTT.

This rearrangement joins TRBV7-2 to TRBJ2-3; 11 bases are shared with TRBD2. Germline CDR1 SGHTA, CDR2 FQGNSA. J was trimmed by 9 bases and V by 2 bases; bases with no gene match: 7. The CDR3 sequence is 15 residues long. The CDR3 loop is CASSLTSGSSGTQYF. In DNA, the CDR3 is TGTGCCAGCAGCTTAACTAGCGGGAGTTCTGGGACGCAGTATTTT. Variable domain in full (rest from reference TRBV7-2 and TRBJ2-3): GAGVSQSPSNKVTEKGKDVELRCDPISGHTALYWYRQSLGQGLEFLIYFQGNSAPDKSGLPSDRFSAERTGGSVSTLTIQRTQQEDSAVYLCASSLTSGSSGTQYFGPGTRLTVL.

The chain is built from TRBV5-1 and TRBJ2-5, with a weak D call TRBD2 (7 bases). Germline V gene sequence: CDR1 SGHRS, CDR2 YFSETQ. V dropped 4 bases and J dropped 4 bases, with 17 bases sitting between them. The CDR3 totals 15 residues. Here the CDR3 reads CASSRRRGPPETQYF. CDR3 DNA sequence: TGCGCCAGCAGCCGTAGGCGGGGGCCGCCAGAGACCCAGTACTTC. Full variable domain (missing parts from reference TRBV5-1 and TRBJ2-5): KAGVTQTPRYLIKTRGQQVTLSCSPISGHRSVSWYQQTPGQGLQFLFEYFSETQRNKGNFPGRFSGRQFSNSRSEMNVSTLELGDSALYLCASSRRRGPPETQYFGPGTRLLVL.

This clone was detected only once. V usage is TRBV7-3 and J usage is TRBJ2-1, with a possible D match to TRBD2 (6 bases). The V and J ends lost 5 bases and 0 bases respectively, with 14 bases between them. CDR3 length equals 16 residues. The germline gives CDR1 SGHTA, CDR2 FQGTGA. CDR3 in amino acids: CASSPLAAASYNEQFF. CDR3 nucleotide sequence: TGTGCCAGCAGCCCCTTAGCGGCCGCCTCCTACAATGAGCAGTTCTTC.

V gene TRBV5-6 combines with J gene TRBJ2-1; D gene uncertain. Germline CDR1 is SGHDT and CDR2 is YYEEEE. The V gene lost 0 bases and the J gene lost 0 bases, with 10 bases spanning the gap. This CDR3 has 16 residues. As DNA, the CDR3 is TGTGCCAGCAGCTTGGCCGCCTCGAGCTCCTACAATGAGCAGTTCTTC. As protein: CASSLAASSSYNEQFF.

This chain links TRBV28 with TRBJ1-3; D might be TRBD1 (5 bases). This CDR3 has 15 amino acids. V dropped 2 bases and J dropped 4 bases, with 12 bases sitting between them. Germline V CDR1 and CDR2: MDHEN, SYDVKM. CDR3 bases: TGTGCCAGCAGTTTAGGGTGGGGGTCCGGAAACACCATATATTTT. Translated, it gives CASSLGWGSGNTIYF.

The V gene is TRBV6-1, the J gene TRBJ1-2; a weak D match, TRBD1 (6 bases). Germline V CDR1 and CDR2: MNHNS, SASEGT. CDR3 length equals 13 residues. V was trimmed by 0 bases and J by 5 bases, leaving 7 bases between them. The chain's CDR3 is CASSEAGGYGYTF. Written as DNA, the CDR3 is TGTGCCAGCAGTGAAGCAGGGGGTTATGGCTACACCTTC.

The chain uses TRBV4-2 and TRBJ2-3, with D perhaps assigned TRBD1 or TRBD2 (5 bases each). The ends were cut back, 4 bases at V and 2 bases at J, with 13 bases in the middle. This CDR3 contains 15 residues. Germline lookup yields CDR1 LGHNA and CDR2 YNFKEQ. CDR3 nucleotide sequence: TGTGCCAGCAGCCTCTCAGGGACCGACACAGATACGCAGTATTTT. Translated: CASSLSGTDTDTQYF.

The V and J genes are TRBV6-5 and TRBJ2-1; the match to TRBD2 covers 12 bases. This CDR3 is 15 amino acids long. The V and J ends lost 10 bases and 4 bases, in that order; junction bases with no gene match: 8. From germline, CDR1 is MNHEY and CDR2 SVGAGI. CDR3 amino acids: CATGGLAGQYNEQFF. Here the CDR3 DNA reads TGTGCCACCGGTGGACTAGCGGGACAATACAATGAGCAGTTCTTC.